The 28 T cell receptor beta chains below all came from one sample that was sequenced in a study of regulatory T cells in long-lasting Graves disease. The time point here: persistent/refractory GD, antithyroid drugs over 5 years with positive TRAb. Isolated PBMC RNA provided the starting material for the TCR library. Building the TCR beta libraries relied on iRepertoire HTBI primers, and CDR3 regions underwent Arm-PCR. TCRdb called the multiplex PCR reads again in MiXCR, with one record for every CDR3 protein. The profile covers around 460,000 distinct CDR3 sequences, with about 22% appearing a single time and around 14% taken by the ten largest. Sequencing was performed on peripheral blood mononuclear cells (PBMCs), taken when the disease was refractory, from a patient treated with antithyroid drugs. Every receptor here comes from a female donor with Graves disease.

The chain employs TRBV2 and TRBJ1-3, with D uncertain. Germline CDR1 is SNHLY and CDR2 is FYNNEI. The CDR3 is 15 residues long. Between the trimmed V and J ends, which lost 3 bases and 0 bases, there was a span of 9 bases. The DNA for the CDR3 is TGTGCCAGCAGTGACAATGGAGCCTCTGGAAACACCATATATTTT. This sequence encodes CASSDNGASGNTIYF.

There are many counts of this clonotype. V is TRBV28 and J is TRBJ1-2; 7 nucleotides line up with TRBD1. Germline V lookup: CDR1 MDHEN, CDR2 SYDVKM. The V and J ends lost 4 bases and 8 bases, in that order; junction bases with no gene match: 13. There are 15 residues in the CDR3. The CDR3 sequence: CASSWPLGRGEGYTF. In nucleotides, the CDR3 is TGTGCCAGCAGTTGGCCCTTGGGCAGGGGGGAAGGCTACACCTTC.

In regard to this clonotype: The junction shows a germline mismatch at one end, possibly a read error. CDR3 sequence (DNA): TGTGCCAGCAGCCCGCGCAGAGGGACGAGGAATCAGCCCCAGCGTTTT. Amino acid sequence: CASSPRRGTRNQPQRF. The chain has TRBV7-2 and TRBJ1-5, with D maybe TRBD1 (5 bases). Germline V gene sequence: CDR1 SGHTA, CDR2 FQGNSA. This CDR3 spans 16 amino acids.

There are many counts of this clonotype. The chain is built from TRBV15 and TRBJ2-7; 7 bases match TRBD1. The CDR3 extends over 15 amino acids. Unmatched junction bases numbered 5, after V lost 2 bases and J lost 1 base. CDR1 is LNHNV and CDR2 is YYDKDF in the germline V gene (reference sequence). CDR3 loop: CATSRTGATSYEQYF. The CDR3, as DNA: TGTGCCACCAGCAGAACAGGGGCGACATCCTACGAGCAGTACTTC.

This clonotype was recorded a few times. The rearrangement links TRBV29-1 to TRBJ2-1; maybe TRBD1 (7 bases). The CDR3 totals 12 residues. Germline lookup yields CDR1 SQVTM and CDR2 ANQGSEA. The germline V and J ends were trimmed by 4 bases and 8 bases, with 12 bases remaining between them. As DNA, the CDR3 is TGCAGCGTTGCGGCCAGGGGGGATGAGCAGTTCTTC. Its translation is CSVAARGDEQFF.

The sample holds many counts of this clonotype. One end of the junction varies from germline; a read error may be responsible. This sequence joins TRBV7-7 and TRBJ2-5; 8 bases map to TRBD2. This CDR3 spans 15 amino acids. The germline V gene encodes CDR1 SSHAT and CDR2 FNYEAQ (reference sequence). DNA for the CDR3: TGTGCTAGCAGCTTATCGGGAGGGGACCAAGAGACCCAGTACTTC. Its translation: CASSLSGGDQETQYF.

The V call is TRBV9, the J call TRBJ2-6; D perhaps matches TRBD1 (6 bases). V lost 1 base, J lost 0 bases, and 14 bases lay in between. Germline V lookup: CDR1 SGDLS, CDR2 YYNGEE. CDR3 length equals 18 residues. CDR3 protein: CASSVTVTGLSGANVLTF. Written as DNA, the CDR3 is TGTGCCAGCAGCGTAACGGTGACAGGCCTCTCTGGGGCCAACGTCCTGACTTTC.

The rearrangement links TRBV2 to TRBJ2-1; 9 bases agree with TRBD2. The CDR3 extends over 14 amino acids. In germline, CDR1 is SNHLY, CDR2 FYNNEI. With V trimmed by 7 bases and J by 1 base, 2 bases remained unmatched. CDR3 coding DNA: TGTGCCAGCAAAGCGGGAGGTTCCTACAATGAGCAGTTCTTC. Translation: CASKAGGSYNEQFF.

CDR3 nucleotide sequence: TGTGCCATCAGTGAGTCGACAGGGGCGCGGACAGATACGCAGTATTTT. Translated: CAISESTGARTDTQYF. J is TRBJ2-3 and V is TRBV10-3, with 8 nucleotides matching TRBD1. J was trimmed by 3 bases and V by 0 bases; bases with no gene match: 5. This CDR3 contains 16 residues. Germline CDR1 is ENHRY and CDR2 is SYGVKD.

This clonotype was picked up many times. This sequence joins TRBV28 and TRBJ1-5; D unresolved. Trimming took 4 bases from V and 6 from J, leaving 16 bases between them. The CDR3 length is 15 residues. CDR1 is MDHEN, CDR2 SYDVKM, per germline. CDR3 coding DNA: TGTGCCAGCAGTTCGGACTCAACCCCAGGTCAGCCCCAGCATTTT. Protein sequence: CASSSDSTPGQPQHF.

This clonotype came up many times. This chain links TRBV2 with TRBJ1-2; D is perhaps TRBD1 (5 bases). There are 14 residues in the CDR3. Germline CDR1 reads SNHLY; CDR2 reads FYNNEI. V was trimmed by 5 bases and J by 8 bases, leaving 18 bases between them. The DNA of the CDR3 is TGTGCCAGCAGTCTGGTCGAGGGGACGGGAGGCTACACCTTC. It codes for CASSLVEGTGGYTF.

The chain links TRBV11-1 to TRBJ2-1, with a weak D call TRBD1 (6 bases). V gave up 2 bases and J gave up 0 bases, with 8 bases separating them. The CDR3 sequence is 15 residues long. Germline V gene sequence: CDR1 SGHAT, CDR2 FQDESV (reference sequence). CDR3 loop: CASSLQGFSYNEQFF. The CDR3 region has the DNA TGTGCCAGCAGCTTACAGGGGTTCTCCTACAATGAGCAGTTCTTC.

The rearrangement links TRBV5-1 to TRBJ1-1, with D unclear. The CDR3 loop spans 14 amino acids. The ends were cut back, 2 bases at V and 6 bases at J, with 14 bases in the middle. Germline CDR1 SGHRS, CDR2 YFSETQ. Written as DNA, the CDR3 is TGCGCCAGCAGCTTCTCGGCGGTGGGTCCTGAAGCTTTCTTT. Its translation: CASSFSAVGPEAFF.

This clonotype was counted many times. The chain couples TRBV28 to TRBJ1-6, with D possibly matching TRBD1 (6 bases). There are 15 residues in the CDR3. V lost 7 bases and J 6 bases, leaving 16 bases between the germline ends. The germline V gene encodes CDR1 MDHEN and CDR2 SYDVKM. CDR3 sequence reads: CASTRQGKSNSPLHF. The CDR3 coding sequence is TGTGCCAGCACCCGGCAGGGGAAGAGTAATTCACCCCTCCACTTT.

This clonotype was seen ten or more times. The chain uses TRBV7-2 and TRBJ1-1; D remains unclear. Trimming took off 4 bases at V and 0 bases at J, with 12 bases between the two ends. Germline V gene sequence: CDR1 SGHTA, CDR2 FQGNSA. The CDR3 is 15 amino acids. The CDR3 loop reads CASSSTAGMNTEAFF. Written as DNA, the CDR3 is TGTGCCAGCAGCTCAACGGCGGGCATGAACACTGAAGCTTTCTTT. Using reference TRBV7-2 and TRBJ1-1 for the parts outside the CDR3, the full variable domain is GAGVSQSPSNKVTEKGKDVELRCDPISGHTALYWYRQSLGQGLEFLIYFQGNSAPDKSGLPSDRFSAERTGGSVSTLTIQRTQQEDSAVYLCASSSTAGMNTEAFFGQGTRLTVV.

This rearrangement joins TRBV27 to TRBJ1-5, with TRBD1 as a possible D gene (5 bases). Trimming removed 5 bases at V and 6 bases at J, with 17 bases between. The CDR3 has 15 amino acids. CDR1 is MNHEY and CDR2 is SMNVEV in the germline V gene (reference sequence). CDR3 residues: CASSPILGAGQPQHF. CDR3 DNA: TGTGCCAGCAGTCCCATCCTCGGGGCAGGTCAGCCCCAGCATTTT.

The J gene is TRBJ1-6, the V gene TRBV27; maybe TRBD1 (6 bases). Germline CDR1 is MNHEY and CDR2 is SMNVEV (reference sequence). The CDR3 spans 15 residues. With 5 bases removed from V and 4 bases from J, the gap between germline ends came to 12 bases. The CDR3 nucleotides are TGTGCCAGCAGTATCCAGGGGTCATATAATTCACCCCTCCACTTT. It is translated as CASSIQGSYNSPLHF.

A few counts support this clonotype. This chain connects TRBV5-6 to TRBJ1-1; D gene ambiguous. Between the trimmed V and J ends, which lost 2 bases and 0 bases, there was a span of 14 bases. The CDR3 has 16 amino acids. Germline-derived CDR1 and CDR2 are SGHDT and YYEEEE. Here the CDR3 DNA reads TGTGCCAGCAGCTTTCCGGGTCCTTCTATGAACACTGAAGCTTTCTTT. Translated: CASSFPGPSMNTEAFF.

This clonotype was observed a handful of times. The rearrangement links TRBV6-5 to TRBJ2-1, with 9 bases lining up with TRBD1. This CDR3 is built from 14 residues. Germline values: CDR1 MNHEY, CDR2 SVGAGI. Trimming removed 4 bases from V and 3 bases from J; junction bases left unmatched: 1. The CDR3 is CASSWGQGYNEQFF. The CDR3 DNA sequence: TGTGCCAGCAGTTGGGGACAGGGCTACAATGAGCAGTTCTTC.

The chain has TRBV20-1 and TRBJ2-7; the match to TRBD1 covers 11 bases. Unmatched junction bases numbered 7, after V lost 6 bases and J lost 6 bases. The CDR3 is 13 amino acids. Germline V lookup: CDR1 DFQATT, CDR2 SNEGSKA (reference sequence). The chain's CDR3 is CSAIGTGGTEQYF. Here the CDR3 DNA reads TGCAGTGCCATCGGGACAGGGGGAACCGAGCAGTACTTC.

This clonotype has at least ten counts. The chain employs TRBV12-3 or TRBV12-4 and TRBJ1-1, with 8 bases that match TRBD1. V lost 6 bases and J lost 0; bases outside the gene matches: 3. This CDR3 is 14 amino acids long. DNA for the CDR3: TGTGCCAGCAGAACAGGGGGGTTGAACACTGAAGCTTTCTTT. This translates into CASRTGGLNTEAFF.

This clonotype occurred a few times. The chain joins TRBV7-6 to TRBJ2-5, with TRBD2 matching 7 bases. There are 15 residues in the CDR3. The V and J ends lost 7 bases and 4 bases, in that order; junction bases with no gene match: 12. Per germline, CDR1 SGHVS and CDR2 FNYEAQ. The CDR3 protein is CASKLAAGVGETQYF. The CDR3 DNA reads TGTGCCAGCAAGCTCGCCGCGGGAGTCGGAGAGACCCAGTACTTC. Based on the CDR3 plus reference TRBV7-6 and TRBJ2-5, the full variable domain is GAGVSQSPRYKVTKRGQDVALRCDPISGHVSLYWYRQALGQGPEFLTYFNYEAQQDKSGLPNDRFSAERPEGSISTLTIQRTEQRDSAMYRCASKLAAGVGETQYFGPGTRLLVL.

This clonotype was detected many times. CDR3 sequence: CSVSRADTEAFF. In DNA form, the CDR3 reads TGCAGCGTTTCCAGGGCGGACACTGAAGCTTTCTTT. This sequence joins TRBV29-1 and TRBJ1-1; possibly TRBD1 for D (5 bases). The length of the CDR3 is 12 residues. The germline gives CDR1 SQVTM, CDR2 ANQGSEA. V lost 5 bases and J lost 3, with 10 bases in between.

This clonotype was counted many times. J is TRBJ1-4 and V is TRBV28; TRBD1 agrees at 8 bases. This CDR3 is built from 13 residues. V lost 10 bases to trimming and J lost 7 bases; unmatched junction nucleotides: 8. Germline V lookup: CDR1 MDHEN, CDR2 SYDVKM. CDR3 DNA: TGTGCCACCCAGGGGGCGCAAGGTGAAAAACTGTTTTTT. Translating it yields CATQGAQGEKLFF.

This clonotype came up many times. CDR3 in amino acids: CASSPTVGRQETQYF. The CDR3 nucleotides are TGTGCCAGCAGTCCCACAGTGGGGCGGCAAGAGACCCAGTACTTC. This chain uses TRBV12-3 or TRBV12-4 with TRBJ2-5, with a weak D call TRBD1 (5 bases). The CDR3 has 15 residues. The V end lost 5 bases, the J end lost 2 bases, and 15 bases lay between the germline ends.

This clonotype has more than one count but fewer than ten. The rearrangement uses TRBV30 and TRBJ1-2; D is unclear. V lost 3 bases, J lost 6 bases, and 11 bases lay in between. The germline gives CDR1 GTSNPN, CDR2 SVGIG (reference sequence). This CDR3 is built from 12 residues. CDR3 amino acids: CAWRVSADGYTF. The CDR3 nucleotides are TGTGCCTGGAGGGTATCGGCTGATGGCTACACCTTC.

This clonotype was counted between two and nine times. The chain carries TRBV20-1 and TRBJ1-6, with D maybe TRBD1 (5 bases). This CDR3 comprises 12 residues. Germline CDR1 is DFQATT and CDR2 is SNEGSKA (reference sequence). Trimming stripped 2 bases from V and 8 bases from J, with 7 bases between. DNA for the CDR3: TGCAGTGCTAGACCGGGGGATTCACCCCTCCACTTT. This sequence encodes CSARPGDSPLHF.

This clonotype was seen many times. V usage is TRBV12-3 or TRBV12-4 and J usage is TRBJ2-7; possibly TRBD2 for D (6 bases). This CDR3 region has 12 residues. V lost 5 bases and J 3 bases, leaving 8 bases between the germline ends. In nucleotides, the CDR3 is TGTGCCAGCAGTATGGGGGGCTACGAGCAGTACTTC. Residues: CASSMGGYEQYF.